This TCR beta chain was identified during a study of OX40 agonist ivuxolimab in advanced cancers. Worth noting for this clone: What it recognizes is unknown.

Germline CDR1 reads MDHEN; CDR2 reads SYDVKM. CDR3 length: 15 residues. V lost 6 bases and J 10 bases, leaving 19 bases between the germline ends. Autoimmune disease history or systemic immunosuppression was exclusionary. On cycle 4 day 1 and cycle 7 day 1, as well as at baseline, blood was sampled. Produced via immunoSEQ multiplex PCR; TCRdb's table is partial and in-frame only. The sample yields over 80,000 clones, 70% to 85% seen once. Study-level points and caveats: Among the lowest peripheral clonal expansion occurred in 0.1-3.0 mg/kg partial responders.

The sample consisted of CD4+ or CD8+ T cells sorted from blood, taken in a trial of the OX40 agonist ivuxolimab. The origin of this receptor is an adult with an advanced solid tumor such as melanoma, head and neck, liver or kidney cancer. The V and J genes are TRBV28 and TRBJ1-6, with D maybe TRBD1 (5 bases). The CDR3 DNA sequence: TGTGCCAGCAGCCCAGGGCCTTTCGGGGAATCACCCCTCCACTTT. Its protein is CASSPGPFGESPLHF.